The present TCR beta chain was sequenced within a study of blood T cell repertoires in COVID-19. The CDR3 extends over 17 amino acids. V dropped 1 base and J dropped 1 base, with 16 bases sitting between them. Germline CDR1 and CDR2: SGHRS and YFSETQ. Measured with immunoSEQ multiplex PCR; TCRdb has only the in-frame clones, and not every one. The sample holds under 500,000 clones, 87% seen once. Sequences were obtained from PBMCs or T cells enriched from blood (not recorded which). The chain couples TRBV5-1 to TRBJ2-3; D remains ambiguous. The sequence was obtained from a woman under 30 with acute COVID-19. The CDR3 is CASSLRPDGGRTDTQYF. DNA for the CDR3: TGCGCCAGCAGCTTGAGGCCCGACGGCGGCCGCACAGATACGCAGTATTTT.